This T cell receptor (beta chain) emerged from a study of metastatic and nonmetastatic thyroid tumors. Study overall: Both malignant and benign thyroid patients supplied peripheral blood and tumor or nodule tissue samples, across which the repertoires of these patients were then compared. Study-level results: Reported TCR beta diversity, measured in blood and tumor, was significantly higher for malignant thyroid tumors than for benign nodules.

All patients were treatment-naive before thyroid surgery. This CDR3 is 14 amino acids long. Germline loops: CDR1 DFQATT, CDR2 SNEGSKA (reference sequence). The V gene lost 3 bases and the J gene lost 5 bases, with 17 bases spanning the gap. Notes on this clone: The antigen remains unidentified.

Original processing notes: Built for papillary thyroid cancer, a distant-metastasis classifier drew on CDR3 differences across clinicopathological groups. TCRdb re-analyzed the PCR reads through MiXCR. In this record, the V and J calls reflect TCRdb's handling and not the investigators' own analysis. Of more than 40,000 clones in the sample, 24% are singletons; the top ten hold about 14%. This clonotype originated in a female donor with papillary thyroid cancer or a benign thyroid nodule (not recorded which). Some clones in this sample may be carry-over from other donors' samples. The chain is built from TRBV20-1 and TRBJ2-7; a possible D gene is TRBD2 (5 bases). The sample taken for sequencing was tumor tissue. The CDR3 reads CSASTGGYVDEQYF. In DNA, the CDR3 is TGCAGTGCTAGTACGGGCGGGTACGTCGACGAGCAGTACTTC.